The 25 T cell receptor beta chains below all came from one sample that was sequenced in a study of vaccination and CD4 T cells after COVID-19. The treatment denotes: roughly 10-day PBMC culture with coronavirus spike peptide pools or control peptides (ViraFEST assay). Antigens for these TCRs are unknown. Oncomine TCR Beta short-read sequencing was applied to DNA from cultured CD4+ T cells. In TCRdb, the PCR reads were re-called with MiXCR into one record per CDR3 protein. In the table there are 3,700 or so distinct CDR3 sequences, 20% of which are singletons. Specimen: CD4+ T cells from blood, cultured in vitro. The receptors come from a human donor who had recovered from COVID-19.

This chain connects TRBV9 to TRBJ2-3; D gene ambiguous. The germline V and J ends were trimmed by 1 base and 6 bases, with 6 bases remaining between them. Germline lookup yields CDR1 SGDLS and CDR2 YYNGEE. There are 12 residues in the CDR3. The CDR3: CASSVFTDTQYF. DNA of the CDR3: TGTGCCAGCAGCGTATTTACGGATACGCAGTATTTT.

The V and J genes are TRBV11-2 and TRBJ1-3; 7 bases map to TRBD1. This CDR3 region has 16 residues. Germline loops: CDR1 SGHAT, CDR2 FQNNGV. J gave up 0 bases and V 5 bases, and 7 bases lay outside the gene matches. The DNA of the CDR3 is TGTGCCAGCAGCCCGCGACAGGGCTTCTCTGGAAACACCATATATTTT. Protein: CASSPRQGFSGNTIYF.

This clonotype ranks as medium-sized. The genes are TRBV12-3 or TRBV12-4 and TRBJ1-2, with D perhaps TRBD1 (6 bases). The CDR3 is 11 residues long. V was pared by 6 bases and J by 12 bases, with 14 bases between. CDR3 in DNA: TGTGCCAGCAGCGGTGGGGGGGCGCACACCTTC. It is translated as CASSGGGAHTF.

The V gene is TRBV12-2, the J gene TRBJ1-2; the DNA was not used to check the table's D call, TRBD1. TRBV12-2 is annotated as a pseudogene. The CDR3 sequence is 18 residues long. CDR3 DNA: TGTGCAAGTCGCTTAAGCGCGACAAGGGGGCGGATGTTCTATGGCTACACCTTC. Translating it yields CASRLSATRGRMFYGYTF.

This chain links TRBV9 with TRBJ1-2; 8 bases match TRBD1. V shed 0 bases, J shed 7 bases, and the junction held 5 bases outside the gene matches. The germline gives CDR1 SGDLS, CDR2 YYNGEE. The length of the CDR3 is 14 residues. CDR3 coding DNA: TGTGCCAGCAGCGTAGGACAGGGGATGAGTGGCTACACCTTC. Translation: CASSVGQGMSGYTF.

This chain connects TRBV30 to TRBJ1-4, with TRBD1 matching over 7 bases. Trimming removed 1 base from V and 8 bases from J; junction bases left unmatched: 10. The CDR3 loop spans 15 amino acids. Germline values: CDR1 GTSNPN, CDR2 SVGIG (reference sequence). The CDR3 nucleotides are TGTGCCTGGAGTGCTGACAGGGTAGACGTCGAAAAACTGTTTTTT. It yields the protein CAWSADRVDVEKLFF.

The chain joins TRBV16 to TRBJ2-3; no clear D gene. The CDR3 runs to 13 residues. V was shortened by 2 bases and J by 4 bases, with 7 bases between the two germline ends. The germline CDR1 and CDR2 sequences are KGHSY and FQNENV. The CDR3 DNA is TGTGCCAGCAGCCAAAGGGCGCCAGATACGCAGTATTTT. It is translated as CASSQRAPDTQYF.

A few counts support this clonotype. This chain joins TRBV5-6 and TRBJ1-5; possibly TRBD1 for D (6 bases). V lost 4 bases and J lost 0, with 11 bases in between. The CDR3 runs 15 residues. The germline V gene encodes CDR1 SGHDT and CDR2 YYEEEE. This chain's CDR3 is CASSVGGHSNQPQHF. The CDR3, as DNA: TGTGCCAGCAGCGTAGGGGGTCATAGCAATCAGCCCCAGCATTTT.

This clonotype was found once. This sequence joins TRBV29-1 and TRBJ2-1; D uncertain. V was trimmed by 4 bases and J by 1 base, leaving 11 bases between them. Germline V gene lookup returns CDR1 SQVTM and CDR2 ANQGSEA. The CDR3 is 14 residues long. CDR3 DNA: TGCAGCGTTGCTCGGCAGGTGTCCTACAATGAGCAGTTCTTC. Its protein is CSVARQVSYNEQFF.

This chain links TRBV6-1 with TRBJ2-5, with TRBD1 matching 8 bases. The CDR3 spans 13 residues. Germline V CDR1 and CDR2: MNHNS, SASEGT. The V and J ends lost 6 bases and 5 bases, in that order; junction bases with no gene match: 5. The DNA of the CDR3 is TGTGCCAGCAGGGTCACAGGGGGGGAGACCCAGTACTTC. The encoded protein is CASRVTGGETQYF.

This clonotype came up once. A much larger clonotype is one base distant, so this may be a read error. Here the CDR3 reads CASSTWGYGYNSPLPF. CDR3 DNA: TGTGCCAGCAGTACTTGGGGGTACGGCTATAATTCACCCCTCCCCTTT. The rearrangement uses TRBV6-2 or TRBV6-3 and TRBJ1-6; perhaps TRBD1 as D (5 bases). Germline V gene sequence: CDR1 MNHEY, CDR2 SVGEGT. This CDR3 comprises 16 residues.

The rearrangement joins TRBV5-1 to TRBJ2-1; possibly TRBD1 for D (5 bases). The germline CDR1 and CDR2 sequences are SGHRS and YFSETQ. Trimming shortened V by 3 bases and J by 0 bases, and 10 bases separated the two germline ends. The CDR3 extends over 15 amino acids. In DNA, the CDR3 is TGCGCCAGCAGCTCTTCCGACAGCTCCTACAATGAGCAGTTCTTC. This sequence encodes CASSSSDSSYNEQFF.

This chain's CDR3 is CASSARGEGANVLTF. In DNA, the CDR3 is TGTGCCAGCAGCGCGCGGGGGGAGGGGGCCAACGTCCTGACTTTC. This chain joins TRBV5-4 and TRBJ2-6; 8 bases line up with TRBD2. Germline V gene sequence: CDR1 SGHNT, CDR2 YYREEE (reference sequence). This CDR3 is 15 amino acids long. The V segment lost 4 bases and the J segment 4 bases; nucleotides outside the gene matches: 4.

This clonotype was observed a few times. This chain uses TRBV5-4 with TRBJ1-4; maybe TRBD1 (5 bases). The ends were cut back, 4 bases at V and 7 bases at J, with 14 bases in the middle. Germline CDR1 SGHNT, CDR2 YYREEE (reference sequence). The CDR3 contains 14 residues. The CDR3 DNA sequence: TGTGCCAGCAGCCTATCAGGGCAAGGTGAAAAACTGTTTTTT. This codes for CASSLSGQGEKLFF.

This clonotype occurred once. The chain employs TRBV29-1 and TRBJ2-1; TRBD2 might be the D (5 bases). CDR1 is SQVTM and CDR2 is ANQGSEA in the germline V gene. The CDR3 extends over 14 amino acids. V lost 4 bases to trimming and J lost 0 bases, with 10 bases between them. The CDR3 DNA reads TGCAGCGTTGGGAGGCAGGTCTCCTACAATGAGCAGTTCTTC. Translating gives CSVGRQVSYNEQFF.

This clonotype showed up just a few times. The chain uses TRBV6-1 and TRBJ2-7; D is unclear. Trimming shortened V by 6 bases and J by 2 bases, and 17 bases separated the two germline ends. The CDR3 covers 15 residues. Germline-derived CDR1 and CDR2 are MNHNS and SASEGT. The CDR3 DNA sequence: TGTGCCAGCAGCCAAGGACGTGGAATAACCTACGAGCAGTACTTC. This codes for CASSQGRGITYEQYF.

The CDR3 loop reads CASSPRGRNEQFF. For the CDR3, the DNA is TGTGCCAGCAGCCCCCGGGGAAGGAATGAGCAGTTCTTC. This rearrangement joins TRBV9 to TRBJ2-1; the D gene is possibly TRBD2 (5 bases). V was clipped by 4 bases and J by 7 bases, with 12 bases between them. Germline lookup yields CDR1 SGDLS and CDR2 YYNGEE. The CDR3 runs 13 residues.

The rearrangement uses TRBV2 and TRBJ2-7; 15 bases fit TRBD2. Germline V gives CDR1 SNHLY, CDR2 FYNNEI. The CDR3 has 18 residues. V trimming: 0 bases; J trimming: 2 bases; junction bases outside the gene matches: 5. The CDR3, as DNA: TGTGCCAGCAGTGAAGCGGCGGGACTAGCGGGGGGAACCTACGAGCAGTACTTC. Protein product: CASSEAAGLAGGTYEQYF.

This clonotype was seen a handful of times. As DNA, the CDR3 is TGTGCCAGCAGCTTATCCGGACCTATCTATAATTCACCCCTCCACTTT. This sequence encodes CASSLSGPIYNSPLHF. This chain uses TRBV7-6 with TRBJ1-6; D not certain. Trimming removed 2 bases from V and 3 bases from J, with 11 bases in between. Germline loops: CDR1 SGHVS, CDR2 FNYEAQ. CDR3 length: 16 amino acids.

The chain couples TRBV12-3 or TRBV12-4 to TRBJ2-7, with D perhaps TRBD1 (5 bases). V shed 4 bases and J shed 1 base, with 8 bases lying between them. The CDR3 spans 13 residues. Here the CDR3 DNA reads TGTGCCAGCAGTTCCAGGGTGTCCTACGAGCAGTACTTC. Translating it yields CASSSRVSYEQYF.

This clonotype is labeled medium-sized. This sequence joins TRBV6-1 and TRBJ1-2; the match to TRBD1 covers 7 bases. Looked up from germline, CDR1 is MNHNS and CDR2 is SASEGT. This CDR3 is 14 amino acids long. J gave up 6 bases and V 1 base, and 5 bases lay outside the gene matches. CDR3 in amino acids: CASSEDRGGHGYTF. For the CDR3, the DNA is TGTGCCAGCAGTGAAGACAGGGGAGGGCATGGCTACACCTTC.

The chain couples TRBV6-5 to TRBJ1-1, with D maybe TRBD1 (6 bases). Germline CDR1 MNHEY, CDR2 SVGAGI. The V end lost 2 bases, the J end lost 11 bases, and 12 bases lay between the germline ends. The CDR3 runs 12 residues. The DNA of the CDR3 is TGTGCCAGCAGTTACGGGGGCTCGAAGGCTTTCTTT. Protein: CASSYGGSKAFF.

The chain employs TRBV21-1 and TRBJ2-7; the table's D gene call, TRBD1, was not cross checked with the DNA. TRBV21-1 is shown as a pseudogene. The CDR3 extends over 16 amino acids. The CDR3 nucleotides are TGTGCCAGCAGCAAAGAGCGCCAGGCTCCCCACTACGAGCAGTACTTC. It is translated as CASSKERQAPHYEQYF.

This clonotype is labeled medium-sized (0.01 to 0.1%). The chain carries TRBV6-2 or TRBV6-3 and TRBJ1-1; 7 bases align to TRBD1. Germline trimming cut 2 bases from V and 6 bases from J; bases unmatched to any gene: 9. Germline V CDR1 and CDR2: MNHEY, SVGEGT. CDR3 length equals 15 residues. The CDR3 bases are TGTGCCAGCAGTTACGCCGAGGGGGCCCTCGCTGAAGCTTTCTTT. This codes for CASSYAEGALAEAFF.

This chain connects TRBV20-1 to TRBJ1-1; D is unresolved. The CDR3 is 11 residues long. In germline, CDR1 is DFQATT, CDR2 SNEGSKA (reference sequence). V shed 7 bases and J shed 4 bases, with 10 bases lying between them. CDR3 region: CSGEVSTEAFF. The CDR3 DNA reads TGCAGTGGCGAGGTTAGCACTGAAGCTTTCTTT.